The rows below give T cell receptor beta chains drawn from one sample of a study of cytomegalovirus exposure and HLA in healthy donors. Profiling relied on immunoSEQ multiplex PCR, and the TCRdb table lists in-frame clones only, not all of them. The repertoire includes 200,000 to 250,000 clones, just over 90% of them detected once, and around 1.1% sits in the top ten. Sequencing was performed on PBMCs. The receptor set was obtained from a woman aged 18-29 years in good health and CMV-seronegative. CDR3s include the opening cysteine and the closing phenylalanine or tryptophan.

V	J	CDR3
TRBV11-2	TRBJ2-2	CASSFSEVWRLANTGELFF
TRBV28	TRBJ2-7	CASSIILGLRIRYEQYF
TRBV28	TRBJ2-7	CASGAGTGDRRQYF
TRBV6-1	TRBJ1-4	CASSETGLKLFF
TRBV30	TRBJ2-7	CAWSGTKYEQYF
TRBV27	TRBJ1-5	CASSPGSEYQPQHF
TRBV19	TRBJ2-7	CASRWGTGAAGQGEQYF
TRBV30	TRBJ1-5	CAWSVPGVGGGVFQPQHF
TRBV10-1	TRBJ1-1	CASSAWGGTEAFF
TRBV6-1	TRBJ2-3	CASNLLAKGGDTQYF
TRBV6-5	TRBJ2-2	CASSYSRLVLTGELFF
TRBV5-1	TRBJ2-5	CASSLGPGLVQETQYF
TRBV11-2	TRBJ1-2	CASSLEGLTVQDYGYTF
TRBV28	TRBJ1-2	CASSPPGQLQRSYGYTF
TRBV19	TRBJ1-5	CATRMTGDNQPQHF
TRBV28	TRBJ2-7	CASSLSAGWYEQYF
TRBV5-1	TRBJ2-7	CASSSTGTGLREQYF
TRBV18	TRBJ2-2	CASSPEGGWDTGELFF
TRBV30	TRBJ2-3	CAWEDSTSTDTQYF
TRBV6-5	TRBJ1-2	CASSYAARRGRGGYTF
TRBV11-2	TRBJ2-1	CASSLVLDNEQFF
TRBV7-2	TRBJ2-7	CASSAETISVREGNYEQYF
TRBV25-1	TRBJ1-1	CASIKGGMNTEAFF
TRBV19	TRBJ1-1	CASTQAGGTEAFF
TRBV5-1	TRBJ2-7	CASSLTPSGSSYEQYF
TRBV7-9	TRBJ2-7	CASSGGATSGQYEQYF
TRBV5-6	TRBJ2-7	CASSFRTAEQYF
TRBV4-1	TRBJ1-5	CASSPGDHSNQPQHF
TRBV14	TRBJ1-1	CASSQEIGTEAFF
TRBV5-4	TRBJ2-5	CASRVAGTSTETQYF
TRBV11-2	TRBJ2-2	CASSSYQRTGELFF
TRBV7-3	TRBJ1-2	CASSSTDTDGYTF
TRBV2	TRBJ1-1	CASRMDRETEAFF
TRBV5-4	TRBJ2-2	CASSLRTENTGELFF
TRBV7-2	TRBJ2-1	CASSLAVGGPPFSSYNEQFF
TRBV6-1	TRBJ2-1	CASRLNRGYNEQFF
TRBV18	TRBJ1-3	CASSPLTGSGNTIYF
TRBV7-8	TRBJ1-2	CASSSQGAGYGYTF
TRBV18	TRBJ2-1	CASRSGTGESDEQFF
TRBV19	TRBJ1-2	CASSIQANYGYTF
TRBV11-2	TRBJ2-1	CASSLGLSSSYNEQFF
TRBV30	TRBJ2-7	CAWSVQGTLREQYF
TRBV11-2	TRBJ2-3	CASSFETGGTDTQYF
TRBV6-5	TRBJ2-7	CASRNDRTDYEQYF
TRBV19	TRBJ1-5	CASSIGLSGRNQPQHF
TRBV10-3	TRBJ2-2	CAISATSGTGELFF
TRBV30	TRBJ1-5	CAWSAGQSNQPQHF
TRBV27	TRBJ2-1	CASGRGYNEQFF
TRBV16	TRBJ2-7	CASSRRPKAGGWYEQYF
TRBV5-4	TRBJ2-5	CASSLVAAGETQYF
TRBV7-9	TRBJ2-7	CASSLGQQSGLLYEQYF
TRBV27	TRBJ1-5	CASSPGQGLARAVNQPQHF
TRBV25-1	TRBJ2-7	CASALGLKTYEQYF
TRBV5-1	TRBJ2-1	CASSLVTSGSVYNEQFF
TRBV18	TRBJ2-3	CASSPPLRDRSRGTQYF